These 26 T cell receptor beta chains were sequenced from one sample in a study of vaccination effects on CD4 cells after COVID-19. Sequencing was preceded by expansion of antigen-specific CD4+ T cells with viral peptide pools in the ViraFEST assay. CD4+ T cells were isolated after about nine days of culture. Participants received two doses of either the BNT162b2 or mRNA-1273 vaccine. Their target antigens are unknown. Sequenced by immunoSEQ multiplex PCR; TCRdb stores in-frame clones only, minus some. This table holds approximately 17,000 clones, roughly 68% found once. Here the sequenced sample was CD4+ T cells from PBMCs cultured with SARS-CoV-2 spike peptides, taken after COVID-19 vaccination. These receptors originate from a human donor who received a COVID-19 vaccine.

V usage is TRBV6-5 and J usage is TRBJ1-4, with D uncertain. The CDR3 has 12 amino acids. From germline, CDR1 is MNHEY and CDR2 SVGAGI. Trimming took off 8 bases at V and 8 bases at J, with 12 bases between the two ends. As DNA, the CDR3 is TGTGCCAGCCGGTGGGGAGGGGAAAAACTGTTTTTT. Encoded protein: CASRWGGEKLFF.

This chain links TRBV2 with TRBJ1-5, with D tentatively TRBD1 (5 bases). The CDR3 has 16 amino acids. V lost 6 bases and J 1 base, leaving 16 bases between the germline ends. From germline, CDR1 is SNHLY and CDR2 FYNNEI. CDR3 amino acids: CASSKGVRRSNQPQHF. The CDR3, as DNA: TGTGCCAGCAGCAAAGGGGTCCGAAGGAGCAATCAGCCCCAGCATTTT.

The rearrangement uses TRBV4-2 and TRBJ1-2; no firm D call. CDR3 size: 14 residues. Trimming cost V 0 bases and J 0 bases, with 5 bases left between them. Germline-derived CDR1 and CDR2 are LGHNA and YNFKEQ. CDR3 protein: CASSQDRTNYGYTF. In DNA form, the CDR3 reads TGTGCCAGCAGCCAAGATCGAACTAACTATGGCTACACCTTC.

The V and J genes are TRBV5-8 and TRBJ2-1; 7 bases match TRBD1. The CDR3 is made up of 15 amino acids. The germline V gene has CDR1 SGHTS and CDR2 YDEGEE. Losses at the gene ends were 2 bases for V and 2 bases for J; bases not matched to a gene: 4. The CDR3: CASSFRDRTYNEQFF. CDR3 nucleotides: TGTGCCAGCAGCTTCCGGGACAGAACCTACAATGAGCAGTTCTTC.

The rearrangement uses TRBV6-6 and TRBJ2-5, with 12 positions matching TRBD2. CDR1 is MNHNY, CDR2 SVGAGI, per germline (reference sequence). This CDR3 is 18 amino acids long. After removal of 5 bases from V and 2 bases from J, the junction contained 12 bases not matched to a gene. CDR3 in amino acids: CASSPTSGGIQLQETQYF. The CDR3 nucleotides are TGTGCCAGCAGTCCGACTAGCGGGGGTATCCAATTACAAGAGACCCAGTACTTC.

CDR3 sequence (DNA): TGCGCCAGCAGCCGTGACGGGGGAAGGGATGAGCAGTTCTTC. Translated, it gives CASSRDGGRDEQFF. The chain joins TRBV4-1 to TRBJ2-1, with D perhaps matching TRBD2 (6 bases). This CDR3 has 14 amino acids. Germline loops: CDR1 MGHRA, CDR2 YSYEKL. V gave up 4 bases and J gave up 8 bases, with 15 bases separating them.

The chain recombines TRBV5-5 with TRBJ2-1, with TRBD1 matching 7 bases. There are 18 residues in the CDR3. In germline, CDR1 is SGHKS, CDR2 YYEKEE (reference sequence). Trimming at V came to 3 bases and at J to 7 bases, leaving 19 bases not matched to a gene. The CDR3 spells CASSSRGTFNRGRNEQFF. The CDR3, as DNA: TGTGCCAGCAGCTCCCGGGGAACGTTTAACAGGGGACGGAATGAGCAGTTCTTC. Based on the CDR3 plus reference TRBV5-5 and TRBJ2-1, the full variable domain is DAGVTQSPTHLIKTRGQQVTLRCSPISGHKSVSWYQQVLGQGPQFIFQYYEKEERGRGNFPDRFSARQFPNYSSELNVNALLLGDSALYLCASSSRGTFNRGRNEQFFGPGTRLTVL.

The V call is TRBV4-3, the J call TRBJ2-6, with D tentatively TRBD2 (6 bases). V gave up 0 bases and J gave up 4 bases, with 10 bases separating them. Germline assignment: CDR1 LGHNA and CDR2 YSLEER. This CDR3 spans 16 amino acids. CDR3 amino acids: CASSQEGGTGANVLTF. Written as DNA, the CDR3 is TGCGCCAGCAGCCAAGAGGGGGGAACCGGGGCCAACGTCCTGACTTTC.

The chain couples TRBV5-1 to TRBJ2-3, with TRBD1 matching over 7 bases. This CDR3 is 16 amino acids long. Germline CDR1 is SGHRS and CDR2 is YFSETQ. V gave up 2 bases and J gave up 4 bases; unmatched junction bases: 10. The CDR3 protein is CASSFAGTVIADTQYF. The CDR3 DNA reads as TGCGCCAGCAGCTTTGCCGGGACAGTGATCGCAGATACGCAGTATTTT.

The chain has TRBV3-1 (or the pseudogene TRBV3-2) and TRBJ2-1; 7 nucleotides match TRBD1. Germline CDR1 LGHDT, CDR2 YNNKEL (reference sequence). The CDR3 totals 11 residues. V trimming: 2 bases; J trimming: 15 bases; junction bases outside the gene matches: 4. The CDR3 spells CASSQTGAAFF. In DNA, the CDR3 is TGTGCCAGCAGCCAAACAGGGGCTGCGTTCTTC.

J is TRBJ1-1 and V is TRBV7-3; 9 positions match TRBD1. The CDR3 length is 15 residues. Looked up from germline, CDR1 is SGHTA and CDR2 is FQGTGA. V lost 10 bases, J lost 4 bases, and 13 bases stayed unmatched. This CDR3 reads CATPMDRGRGTEAFF. The DNA of the CDR3 is TGTGCCACCCCGATGGACAGGGGAAGGGGCACTGAAGCTTTCTTT.

V usage is TRBV4-1 and J usage is TRBJ2-3; no clear D. The CDR3 has 16 residues. V lost 1 base to trimming and J lost 0 bases, with 11 bases between them. Looked up from germline, CDR1 is MGHRA and CDR2 is YSYEKL. The DNA of the CDR3 is TGCGCCAGCAGCCAAGCGTCCGTCTCTAGCACAGATACGCAGTATTTT. Residues: CASSQASVSSTDTQYF.

This clone was found many times. The same CDR3 is also encoded by other DNA sequences in this sample. V usage is TRBV5-1 and J usage is TRBJ2-7; D is unclear. In germline, CDR1 is SGHRS, CDR2 YFSETQ. Trimming left V 0 bases short and J 0 bases short, with 7 bases between. This CDR3 has 14 amino acids. CDR3 coding DNA: TGCGCCAGCAGCTTGGTGGCCCTCTCCTACGAGCAGTACTTC. Protein: CASSLVALSYEQYF. Variable domain in full (rest from reference TRBV5-1 and TRBJ2-7): KAGVTQTPRYLIKTRGQQVTLSCSPISGHRSVSWYQQTPGQGLQFLFEYFSETQRNKGNFPGRFSGRQFSNSRSEMNVSTLELGDSALYLCASSLVALSYEQYFGPGTRLTVT.

This chain links TRBV18 with TRBJ2-3; D unclear. There are 13 residues in the CDR3. The V gene lost 2 bases and the J gene lost 3 bases, with 6 bases spanning the gap. Germline CDR1 reads KGHSH; CDR2 reads LQKENI. The CDR3 coding sequence is TGTGCCAGCTCACCATTCATTACAGATACGCAGTATTTT. Translated: CASSPFITDTQYF.

This rearrangement joins TRBV6-6 to TRBJ2-5; D is unresolved. V lost 0 bases and J 2 bases, leaving 10 bases between the germline ends. The V gene's germline CDR1 is MNHNY and CDR2 SVGAGI (reference sequence). The CDR3 length is 15 residues. The DNA of the CDR3 is TGTGCCAGCAGTTACTCGAATAGCCTACAAGAGACCCAGTACTTC. Protein product: CASSYSNSLQETQYF.

This chain joins TRBV3-1 (or the pseudogene TRBV3-2) and TRBJ2-7; D possibly corresponds to TRBD1 (6 bases). The CDR3 loop spans 15 amino acids. Per germline, CDR1 LGHDT and CDR2 YNNKEL (reference sequence). Trimming pared 1 base from V and 3 bases from J, leaving 13 bases between. The CDR3 DNA follows: TGTGCCAGCAGCCAAGGCAGGGGTAGATTCTACGAGCAGTACTTC. Translating it yields CASSQGRGRFYEQYF.

V usage is TRBV28 and J usage is TRBJ2-5; unclear D gene. The CDR3 length is 12 residues. The germline gives CDR1 MDHEN, CDR2 SYDVKM. Trimming removed 8 bases at V and 5 bases at J, with 12 bases between. Written as DNA, the CDR3 is TGTGCCAGCGCGAGTTTTCGCGAGACCCAGTACTTC. Residues: CASASFRETQYF.

The genes are TRBV7-2 and TRBJ1-6, with 7 bases matching TRBD1. V was clipped by 8 bases and J by 8 bases; unmatched bases: 15. Germline V gives CDR1 SGHTA, CDR2 FQGNSA. The CDR3 totals 16 residues. CDR3 in DNA: TGTGCCAGCTCCAAGCCGCCGGGACAGACCTATTCACCCCTCCACTTT. Translation gives CASSKPPGQTYSPLHF. Variable domain in full (rest from reference TRBV7-2 and TRBJ1-6): GAGVSQSPSNKVTEKGKDVELRCDPISGHTALYWYRQSLGQGLEFLIYFQGNSAPDKSGLPSDRFSAERTGGSVSTLTIQRTQQEDSAVYLCASSKPPGQTYSPLHFGNGTRLTVT.

This sequence joins TRBV28 and TRBJ2-7; D not resolved. The CDR3 is 16 amino acids. With 4 bases removed from V and 1 base from J, the gap between germline ends came to 17 bases. Germline loops: CDR1 MDHEN, CDR2 SYDVKM. The CDR3 here is CASSSLGGSRSYEQYF. CDR3 coding DNA: TGTGCCAGCAGTTCGCTAGGTGGCAGCAGGTCCTACGAGCAGTACTTC.

The CDR3 spells CASAELGGGELFF. CDR3 coding DNA: TGCGCCAGCGCCGAGCTGGGAGGCGGGGAGCTGTTTTTT. This chain connects TRBV5-1 to TRBJ2-2; a possible D gene is TRBD2 (6 bases). Deletions cut 7 bases from V and 7 bases from J, with 14 bases between. The germline V gene has CDR1 SGHRS and CDR2 YFSETQ. The CDR3 is 13 amino acids.

V and J are TRBV3-1 (or the pseudogene TRBV3-2) and TRBJ1-2; possible D gene TRBD1, 6 bases. Trimming took off 0 bases at V and 7 bases at J, with 12 bases between the two ends. Germline lookup yields CDR1 LGHDT and CDR2 YNNKEL (reference sequence). The length of the CDR3 is 14 residues. CDR3 amino acids: CASSQERGISGYTF. CDR3 nucleotides: TGTGCCAGCAGCCAAGAAAGGGGGATTAGTGGCTACACCTTC.

The genes are TRBV6-5 and TRBJ1-5; D remains unclear. Trimming took 6 bases from V and 2 from J, leaving 11 bases between them. The CDR3 is 14 amino acids. CDR1 MNHEY and CDR2 SVGAGI come from the germline V gene. The DNA for the CDR3 is TGTGCCAGCAGGGACCTTGCGGGCAATCAGCCCCAGCATTTT. It yields the protein CASRDLAGNQPQHF.

The chain employs TRBV29-1 and TRBJ1-1; D gene ambiguous. The CDR3 contains 14 residues. The germline V gene has CDR1 SQVTM and CDR2 ANQGSEA. V gave up 6 bases and J gave up 5 bases, with 19 bases separating them. The CDR3 DNA reads TGCAGCGTCGCGCGAGGGAGTTTGGGAACTGAAGCTTTCTTT. Encoded protein: CSVARGSLGTEAFF.

V and J are TRBV7-2 and TRBJ2-2; D remains unclear. Trimming removed 0 bases from V and 1 base from J, with 6 bases in between. Per the germline V gene, CDR1 is SGHTA and CDR2 is FQGNSA. There are 15 residues in the CDR3. The CDR3 region has the DNA TGTGCCAGCAGCTTAGCCCTAAGGAACACCGGGGAGCTGTTTTTT. Translating it yields CASSLALRNTGELFF. Looking up the rest from reference TRBV7-2 and TRBJ2-2 gives the full variable domain: GAGVSQSPSNKVTEKGKDVELRCDPISGHTALYWYRQSLGQGLEFLIYFQGNSAPDKSGLPSDRFSAERTGGSVSTLTIQRTQQEDSAVYLCASSLALRNTGELFFGEGSRLTVL.

This chain joins TRBV19 and TRBJ1-6, with TRBD1 identical over 8 bases. This CDR3 is 14 amino acids long. After removal of 3 bases from V and 8 bases from J, the junction contained 3 bases not matched to a gene. Per the germline V gene, CDR1 is LNHDA and CDR2 is SQIVND (reference sequence). CDR3 in amino acids: CASSIRQGHSPLHF. As DNA, the CDR3 is TGTGCCAGTAGTATTCGACAGGGGCATTCACCCCTCCACTTT.

This clone was seen only once. V gene TRBV4-3 combines with J gene TRBJ2-6; D assignment may be TRBD1 or TRBD2 (6 bases each). This CDR3 is built from 16 residues. V dropped 1 base and J dropped 2 bases, with 9 bases sitting between them. Germline V lookup: CDR1 LGHNA, CDR2 YSLEER. CDR3 in DNA: TGCGCCAGCAGCCAAGGGGGGGCTGCTGGGGCCAACGTCCTGACTTTC. Encoded protein: CASSQGGAAGANVLTF.